Sequencing of this TCR beta chain was carried out in a study of T-cell memory formation after mild COVID-19. Whole-study context: TCR clusters were largely donor specific. General observations from the study: Clones that contracted from day 15 to 85 had balanced CD4/CD8; later expanders were CD4+ biased.

Germline assignment: CDR1 SGHTA and CDR2 FQGNSA. The V gene end was trimmed by 5 bases and the J gene end by 0 bases; junction bases not matched to a gene: 6. The CDR3 is 15 residues long. The table lists this clonotype with a few counts. As yet, its antigen is unknown. TCRdb ran MiXCR on the 5' RACE reads and lists one entry per CDR3 protein. The sample includes about 150,000 distinct CDR3 sequences, about 14% seen only once; the top ten take 13% to 15%. The chain employs TRBV7-2 and TRBJ1-2; TRBD1 agrees at 7 bases. Sequenced sample: PBMCs or a T cell subset sorted from them (not recorded which). The source is an adult woman who had mild COVID-19 (a few samples of this study predate the infection). Cell type and time point are not known. The CDR3 nucleotides are TGTGCCAGCAGCCTGCGACAGGGATCTAACTATGGCTACACCTTC. Encoded protein: CASSLRQGSNYGYTF. Using reference TRBV7-2 and TRBJ1-2 for the parts outside the CDR3, the full variable domain is GAGVSQSPSNKVTEKGKDVELRCDPISGHTALYWYRQSLGQGLEFLIYFQGNSAPDKSGLPSDRFSAERTGGSVSTLTIQRTQQEDSAVYLCASSLRQGSNYGYTFGSGTRLTVV.